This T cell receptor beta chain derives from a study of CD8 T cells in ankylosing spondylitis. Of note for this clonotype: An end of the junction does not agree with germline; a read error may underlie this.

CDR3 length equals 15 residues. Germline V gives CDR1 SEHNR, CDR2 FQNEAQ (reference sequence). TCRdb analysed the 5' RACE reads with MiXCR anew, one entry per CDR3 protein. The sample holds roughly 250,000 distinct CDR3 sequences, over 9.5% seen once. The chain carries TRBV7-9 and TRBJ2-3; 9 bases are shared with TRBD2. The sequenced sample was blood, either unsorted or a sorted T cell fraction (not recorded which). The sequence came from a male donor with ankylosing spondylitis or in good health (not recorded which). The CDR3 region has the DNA TGTGTCAGCACGCAATCTAGCGGGGTCACAGATACGCAGTATTTT. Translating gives CVSTQSSGVTDTQYF.